Following are 4 T cell receptor beta chains from one sample sequenced in a study of CD8+ T cells in alopecia areata. As the sequencing template, cDNA was produced by extracting RNA and reverse transcribing it. Produced via immunoSEQ multiplex PCR; TCRdb's table is partial and in-frame only. In the table there are around 200,000 clones, roughly 60% of which are singletons. The material was CD4+ T cells sorted from blood, obtained at week 0. All receptors come from a human donor with alopecia areata.

This clone was seen a single time. The CDR3 loop reads CASSPTPGPGGYTF. The CDR3 DNA sequence: TGTGCCAGCAGCCCCACCCCGGGCCCTGGGGGCTACACCTTC. V is TRBV7-2 and J is TRBJ1-2; D is undetermined. Trimming pared 5 bases from V and 8 bases from J, leaving 18 bases between. The CDR3 covers 14 residues. Per the germline V gene, CDR1 is SGHTA and CDR2 is FQGNSA.

The rearrangement uses TRBV29-1 and TRBJ1-1; D is undetermined. Trimming took 7 bases from V and 2 from J, leaving 5 bases between them. Germline CDR1 SQVTM, CDR2 ANQGSEA. This CDR3 spans 10 amino acids. For the CDR3, the DNA is TGCAGCGCTGATAACACTGAAGCTTTCTTT. This codes for CSADNTEAFF.

The chain employs TRBV5-1 and TRBJ2-5, with TRBD2 as a possible D gene (7 bases). Germline V lookup: CDR1 SGHRS, CDR2 YFSETQ. The CDR3 sequence is 15 residues long. Trimming pared 9 bases from V and 2 bases from J, leaving 20 bases between. CDR3 bases: TGCGCCACCAAGGAAGGGGGGGCTTTTCAAGAGACCCAGTACTTC. This translates into CATKEGGAFQETQYF.

This clone has a handful of counts. The chain carries TRBV4-2 and TRBJ1-2; D remains ambiguous. Trimming took off 0 bases at V and 0 bases at J, with 8 bases between the two ends. The CDR3 is 15 amino acids. Germline lookup yields CDR1 LGHNA and CDR2 YNFKEQ. This chain's CDR3 is CASSQDRKSNYGYTF. The CDR3 nucleotides are TGTGCCAGCAGCCAAGACAGGAAGTCTAACTATGGCTACACCTTC.